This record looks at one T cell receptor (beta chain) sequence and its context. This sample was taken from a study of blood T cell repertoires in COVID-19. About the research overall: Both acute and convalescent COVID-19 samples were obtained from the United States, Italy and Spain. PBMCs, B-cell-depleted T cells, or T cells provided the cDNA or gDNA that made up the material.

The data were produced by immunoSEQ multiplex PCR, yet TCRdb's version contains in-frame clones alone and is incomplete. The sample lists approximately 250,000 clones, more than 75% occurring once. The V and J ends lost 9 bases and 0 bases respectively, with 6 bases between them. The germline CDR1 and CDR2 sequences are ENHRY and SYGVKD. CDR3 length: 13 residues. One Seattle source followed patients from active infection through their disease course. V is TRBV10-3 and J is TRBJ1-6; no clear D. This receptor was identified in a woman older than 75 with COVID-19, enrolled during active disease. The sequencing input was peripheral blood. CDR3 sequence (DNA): TGTGCCATTTCGAGCTCCTATAATTCACCCCTCCACTTT. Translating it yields CAISSSYNSPLHF.